This TCR beta chain originates from a study of T cell responses to AZD1222 COVID-19 vaccine. Profiling relied on immunoSEQ multiplex PCR, and the TCRdb table lists in-frame clones only, not all of them. In the table there are under 150,000 clones, roughly 92% of which are singletons. Points from the study as a whole: Spike-specific TCR breadth and depth grew following two AZD1222 doses. Distributed over spike, vaccine-associated CD4 TCRs predominated at 160-218 and 743-854. Baseline seropositives among AZD1222 recipients totaled only 5 to 7.

The germline gives CDR1 SGHVS, CDR2 FQNEAQ. This CDR3 has 16 amino acids. V dropped 1 base and J dropped 3 bases, with 16 bases sitting between them. Details on this clone: Its cognate antigen is unknown.

V and J are TRBV7-8 and TRBJ2-7; D possibly corresponds to TRBD2 (6 bases). Sample: peripheral blood, taken 28 days after the second AZD1222 dose. The source is an adult who received the AZD1222 COVID-19 vaccine. CDR3 residues: CASSLDGRTVVYEQYF. Written as DNA, the CDR3 is TGTGCCAGCAGCTTAGATGGGAGGACTGTCGTCTACGAGCAGTACTTC.